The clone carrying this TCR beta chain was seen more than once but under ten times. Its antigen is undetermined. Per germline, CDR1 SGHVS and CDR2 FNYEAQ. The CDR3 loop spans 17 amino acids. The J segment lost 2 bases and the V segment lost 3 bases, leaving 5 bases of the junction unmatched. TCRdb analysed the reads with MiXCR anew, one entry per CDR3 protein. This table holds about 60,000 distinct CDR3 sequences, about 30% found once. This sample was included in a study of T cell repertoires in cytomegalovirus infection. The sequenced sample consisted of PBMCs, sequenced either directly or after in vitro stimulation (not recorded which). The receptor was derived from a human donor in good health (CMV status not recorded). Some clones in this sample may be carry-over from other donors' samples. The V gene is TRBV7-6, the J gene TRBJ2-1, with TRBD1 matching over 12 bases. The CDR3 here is CASSLGTGGITYNEQFF. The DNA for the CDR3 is TGTGCCAGCAGCTTGGGGACAGGGGGCATCACCTACAATGAGCAGTTCTTC.